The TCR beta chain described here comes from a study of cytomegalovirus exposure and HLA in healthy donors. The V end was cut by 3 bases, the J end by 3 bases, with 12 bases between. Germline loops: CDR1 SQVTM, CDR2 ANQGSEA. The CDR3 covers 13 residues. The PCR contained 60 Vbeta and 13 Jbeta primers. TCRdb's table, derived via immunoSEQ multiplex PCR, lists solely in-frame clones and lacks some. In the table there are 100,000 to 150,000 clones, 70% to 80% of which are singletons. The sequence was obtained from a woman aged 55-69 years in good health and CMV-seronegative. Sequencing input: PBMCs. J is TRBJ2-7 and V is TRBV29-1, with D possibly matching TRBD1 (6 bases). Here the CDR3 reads CSVDGGQNYEQYF. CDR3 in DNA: TGCAGCGTTGATGGTGGACAGAACTACGAGCAGTACTTC.